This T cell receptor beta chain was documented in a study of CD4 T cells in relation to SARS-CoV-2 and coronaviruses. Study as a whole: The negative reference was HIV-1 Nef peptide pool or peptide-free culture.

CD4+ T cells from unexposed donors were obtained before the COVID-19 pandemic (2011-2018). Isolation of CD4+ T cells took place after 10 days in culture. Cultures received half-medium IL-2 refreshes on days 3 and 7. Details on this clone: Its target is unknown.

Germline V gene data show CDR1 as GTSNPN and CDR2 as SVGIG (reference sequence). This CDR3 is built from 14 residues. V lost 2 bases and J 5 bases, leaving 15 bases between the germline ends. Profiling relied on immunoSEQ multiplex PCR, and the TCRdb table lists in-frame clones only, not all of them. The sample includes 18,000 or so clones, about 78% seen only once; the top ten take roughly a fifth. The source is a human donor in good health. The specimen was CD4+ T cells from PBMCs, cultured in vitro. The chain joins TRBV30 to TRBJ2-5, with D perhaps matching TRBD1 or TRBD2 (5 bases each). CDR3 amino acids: CAWSQGGGRETQYF. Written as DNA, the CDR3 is TGTGCCTGGAGTCAAGGTGGGGGACGGGAGACCCAGTACTTC. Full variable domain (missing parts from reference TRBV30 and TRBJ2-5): SQTIHQWPATLVQPVGSPLSLECTVEGTSNPNLYWYRQAAGRGLQLLFYSVGIGQISSEVPQNLSASRPQDRQFILSSKKLLLSDSGFYLCAWSQGGGRETQYFGPGTRLLVL.